The subject of this entry is one TCR beta chain. The antigen remains undetermined. This sample was taken from a study of T-cell reconstitution after alpha-beta-depleted transplantation in children. Using unique molecular identifiers, the investigators prepared the TCRbeta library. MiXCR, run by TCRdb on the PCR reads, gives a single entry per CDR3 protein. The sample has just over 950,000 distinct CDR3 sequences; roughly 29% are singletons. The study, taken as a whole, reports: By about two months after transplant, alpha-beta T cells reportedly arose from several hundred graft clones that had expanded. Surviving recipient T cells and thymic progenitors produced the high day-60 TCRbeta diversity seen in some patients.

V lost 5 bases to trimming and J lost 5 bases; unmatched junction nucleotides: 4. The V gene's germline CDR1 is SGHTA and CDR2 FQGNSA. The CDR3 runs 13 residues. This clonotype originated in a boy under two years old who had a stem cell transplant for SCID, so the T cells may come from the graft donor. Sequences were derived from PBMCs, mostly from graft donor cells, sampled 360 days after TCRalphabeta/CD19-depleted stem cell transplant. The chain couples TRBV7-2 to TRBJ2-7; 9 bases are shared with TRBD1. CDR3 residues: CASSRDRANEQYF. The CDR3 DNA sequence: TGTGCCAGCAGCAGGGACAGGGCCAACGAGCAGTACTTC.